What follows are 30 T cell receptor beta chains derived from one specimen sequenced in a study of OX40 agonist ivuxolimab in advanced cancers. The repertoire was sequenced with immunoSEQ multiplex PCR; TCRdb's copy has only in-frame clones and lacks some. The table records some 70,000 clones, around 80% of them present only once. The source was CD4+ or CD8+ T cells sorted from blood, collected in a trial of the OX40 agonist ivuxolimab. All receptors come from an adult with an advanced solid tumor such as melanoma, head and neck, liver or kidney cancer.

This chain joins TRBV11-2 and TRBJ1-2; D is undetermined. The ends were cut back, 7 bases at V and 2 bases at J, with 14 bases in the middle. The CDR3 loop spans 14 amino acids. Germline lookup yields CDR1 SGHAT and CDR2 FQNNGV. CDR3 in amino acids: CASNSVRNNYGYTF. The CDR3, as DNA: TGTGCCAGCAACTCAGTACGGAACAACTATGGCTACACCTTC.

The genes are TRBV10-3 and TRBJ2-7; TRBD2 aligns across 9 bases. V was clipped by 8 bases and J by 6 bases; unmatched bases: 8. The CDR3 runs to 13 residues. Germline V CDR1 and CDR2: ENHRY, SYGVKD. The CDR3 DNA is TGTGCCATCGCGTTAGCGGGAGTTCCCGAGCAGTACTTC. Its translation: CAIALAGVPEQYF.

This chain connects TRBV7-3 to TRBJ2-2, with 8 nucleotides matching TRBD1. The CDR3 is made up of 15 amino acids. V shed 4 bases and J 1 base; nucleotides not matched to a gene: 2. Germline CDR1 SGHTA, CDR2 FQGTGA. Here the CDR3 DNA reads TGTGCCAGCAGCTCGGGACAGGTGAACACCGGGGAGCTGTTTTTT. Encoded protein: CASSSGQVNTGELFF.

The chain is built from TRBV28 and TRBJ2-1, with a possible D match to TRBD1 (5 bases). This CDR3 comprises 15 residues. Per germline, CDR1 MDHEN and CDR2 SYDVKM. V dropped 7 bases and J dropped 0 bases, with 13 bases sitting between them. For the CDR3, the DNA is TGTGCCAGCACCCGTGGACACCTCTCCTACAATGAGCAGTTCTTC. This gives the protein CASTRGHLSYNEQFF.

The chain combines TRBV5-8 with TRBJ1-1, with a possible D match to TRBD1 (6 bases). This CDR3 contains 13 residues. CDR1 SGHTS and CDR2 YDEGEE come from the germline V gene. V was trimmed by 1 base and J by 6 bases, leaving 10 bases between them. CDR3 nucleotides: TGTGCCAGCAGCTTGTGGGCAGGGGCTGAAGCTTTCTTT. Its protein is CASSLWAGAEAFF. The full variable domain, in which reference TRBV5-8 and TRBJ1-1 provide the parts outside the CDR3, is EAGVTQSPTHLIKTRGQQATLRCSPISGHTSVYWYQQALGLGLQFLLWYDEGEERNRGNFPPRFSGRQFPNYSSELNVNALELEDSALYLCASSLWAGAEAFFGQGTRLTVV.

The gene calls are TRBV18 and TRBJ2-5; 8 bases are shared with TRBD1. V shed 5 bases, J shed 4 bases, and the junction held 6 bases outside the gene matches. Germline values: CDR1 KGHSH, CDR2 LQKENI. The CDR3 is 14 amino acids. CDR3 protein: CASSNRGVAETQYF. The CDR3 region has the DNA TGTGCCAGCTCAAACAGGGGGGTCGCAGAGACCCAGTACTTC.

The chain employs TRBV5-1 and TRBJ2-5; D might be TRBD2 (6 bases). The end of the DNA aligns better with TRBJ2-7, so the J call may be wrong. In germline, CDR1 is SGHRS, CDR2 YFSETQ. The CDR3 totals 13 residues. CDR3 sequence: CASSPSAGYEQYF. In DNA form, the CDR3 reads TGCGCCAGCAGCCCCTCCGCGGGATACGAGCAGTACTTC.

The chain is built from TRBV11-2 and TRBJ2-7; D may correspond to TRBD1 or TRBD2 (5 bases each). Deletions cut 2 bases from V and 7 bases from J, with 15 bases between. The CDR3 length is 14 residues. The germline CDR1 and CDR2 sequences are SGHAT and FQNNGV. The chain's CDR3 is CASSLSQGTGEQYF. The DNA for the CDR3 is TGTGCCAGCAGCTTAAGCCAGGGCACGGGGGAGCAGTACTTC.

The chain carries TRBV21-1 and TRBJ1-2. TRBV21-1 is tagged as a pseudogene. This CDR3 comprises 12 residues. The CDR3 is CASSKLRDGYTF. CDR3 sequence (DNA): TGTGCCAGCAGCAAACTAAGGGATGGCTACACCTTC.

V is TRBV25-1 and J is TRBJ1-2, with TRBD1 identical over 7 bases. Germline loops: CDR1 MGHDK, CDR2 SYGVNS. This CDR3 region has 14 residues. V lost 6 bases and J lost 6; bases outside the gene matches: 10. The CDR3 DNA is TGTGCCAGCAGCAGGGGGTGGGTTGGCGATGGCTACACCTTC. Residues: CASSRGWVGDGYTF.

The J gene is TRBJ2-7, the V gene TRBV9; tentatively, D is TRBD1 (5 bases). CDR1 and CDR2 (germline): SGDLS, YYNGEE. Trimming pared 0 bases from V and 3 bases from J, leaving 16 bases between. The CDR3 covers 16 residues. The CDR3: CASSVGVGKGDYEQYF. CDR3 nucleotides: TGTGCCAGCAGCGTAGGCGTAGGAAAAGGGGACTACGAGCAGTACTTC.

This clone came up a few times. V and J are TRBV9 and TRBJ1-4; D ambiguous. Germline V gene lookup returns CDR1 SGDLS and CDR2 YYNGEE. Trimming stripped 3 bases from V and 11 bases from J, with 17 bases between. This CDR3 has 14 residues. CDR3 bases: TGTGCCAGCAGCGGAGCCGTGGATTCCGGGAAACTGTTTTTT. This encodes CASSGAVDSGKLFF.

The sample holds one count of this clone. This sequence joins TRBV6-6 and TRBJ2-1; D may correspond to TRBD1 or TRBD2 (5 bases each). CDR3 size: 14 residues. CDR1 and CDR2 (germline): MNHNY, SVGAGI (reference sequence). V gave up 7 bases and J gave up 5 bases, with 15 bases separating them. CDR3 residues: CASTSGRVDNEQFF. Here the CDR3 DNA reads TGTGCCAGCACCTCGGGGCGGGTCGACAATGAGCAGTTCTTC.

The chain employs TRBV18 and TRBJ1-1; TRBD1 might be the D (5 bases). The CDR3 covers 15 residues. Germline-derived CDR1 and CDR2 are KGHSH and LQKENI. The germline V and J ends were trimmed by 2 bases and 7 bases, with 17 bases remaining between them. CDR3 protein: CASSPVLTGNYEAFF. The CDR3 region has the DNA TGTGCCAGCTCACCAGTACTTACAGGTAACTATGAAGCTTTCTTT.

The rearrangement links TRBV7-9 to TRBJ2-7; 7 bases are a match to TRBD1. The CDR3 consists of 18 residues. With V trimmed by 5 bases and J by 0 bases, 16 bases remained unmatched. The germline gives CDR1 SEHNR, CDR2 FQNEAQ (reference sequence). The CDR3 sequence: CASSHLMGTAPSSYEQYF. The CDR3 DNA follows: TGTGCCAGCAGCCATCTGATGGGGACAGCGCCTAGCTCCTACGAGCAGTACTTC.

The count of this clone is one. J is TRBJ1-3 and V is TRBV4-3; 7 bases fit TRBD1. The V gene's germline CDR1 is LGHNA and CDR2 YSLEER. The CDR3 sequence is 13 residues long. V lost 1 base and J lost 16; bases outside the gene matches: 10. The CDR3 nucleotides read TGCGCCAGCAGCCAAGGCTTTGGAGGCAGGGGGTATTTT. Its translation: CASSQGFGGRGYF.

J is TRBJ2-3 and V is TRBV10-3, with 11 bases that match TRBD1. Germline V lookup: CDR1 ENHRY, CDR2 SYGVKD. The V and J ends lost 5 bases and 4 bases, in that order; junction bases with no gene match: 2. This CDR3 is 14 amino acids long. DNA for the CDR3: TGTGCCATCAGTTGGACAGGGGGCCCAGATACGCAGTATTTT. This codes for CAISWTGGPDTQYF.

In regard to this clone: Relative to the germline gene, one junction end is altered; a read error may explain this. This chain links TRBV7-2 with TRBJ2-7; TRBD2 matches 11 bases. The V gene's germline CDR1 is SGHTA and CDR2 FQGNSA. CDR3 length: 17 residues. The CDR3 region has the DNA TGTGCCAGCAGCTTCAACCCACTAGCGGGAGCCGAATATTCGAGGCACTTC. Translating it yields CASSFNPLAGAEYSRHF.

As to this clone: Distinct nucleotide sequences in the sample also encode this CDR3. The chain joins TRBV30 to TRBJ1-6, with D possibly being TRBD1 (5 bases). The CDR3 runs 12 residues. CDR1 and CDR2 (germline): GTSNPN, SVGIG (reference sequence). CDR3 sequence: CVASRQNSPLHF. DNA of the CDR3: TGTGTAGCCTCAAGACAGAATTCACCCCTCCACTTT. Full variable domain (outside the CDR3, taken from reference TRBV30 and TRBJ1-6): SQTIHQWPATLVQPVGSPLSLECTVEGTSNPNLYWYRQAAGRGLQLLFYSVGIGQISSEVPQNLSASRPQDRQFILSSKKLLLSDSGFYLCVASRQNSPLHFGNGTRLTVT.

This CDR3 reads CASSFTATNEKLFF. The DNA of the CDR3 is TGCGCCAGCAGCTTTACAGCAACTAATGAAAAACTGTTTTTT. The V call is TRBV5-1, the J call TRBJ1-4; D gene uncertain. Trimming took off 2 bases at V and 0 bases at J, with 5 bases between the two ends. The CDR3 is 14 amino acids. CDR1 is SGHRS, CDR2 YFSETQ, per germline.

The chain uses TRBV27 and TRBJ1-2; D call uncertain. The CDR3 totals 14 residues. The V and J ends lost 2 bases and 4 bases respectively, with 11 bases between them. From germline, CDR1 is MNHEY and CDR2 SMNVEV (reference sequence). As DNA, the CDR3 is TGTGCCAGCAGTTTAAGTCTTCAAGGCTATGGCTACACCTTC. This translates into CASSLSLQGYGYTF.

The chain has TRBV9 and TRBJ1-5; D is unresolved. CDR1 SGDLS and CDR2 YYNGEE come from the germline V gene. The CDR3 is made up of 14 amino acids. Trimming shortened V by 0 bases and J by 4 bases, and 8 bases separated the two germline ends. CDR3 DNA sequence: TGTGCCAGCAGCGTAGCACCGTCAAATCAGCCCCAGCATTTT. As protein: CASSVAPSNQPQHF.

The chain employs TRBV19 and TRBJ2-1, with 8 bases aligning to TRBD2. The CDR3 has 18 amino acids. With 5 bases clipped from V and 2 bases from J, the junction kept 14 bases outside the gene matches. CDR1 is LNHDA and CDR2 is SQIVND in the germline V gene (reference sequence). CDR3: CASSQGRGTSPAYNEQFF. The CDR3 DNA is TGTGCCAGTAGTCAGGGCCGCGGGACTAGTCCCGCCTACAATGAGCAGTTCTTC.

The chain links TRBV6-4 to TRBJ2-5, with 7 bases aligning to TRBD2. V trimming: 2 bases; J trimming: 4 bases; junction bases outside the gene matches: 1. Germline CDR1 MRHNA, CDR2 SNTAGT. The length of the CDR3 is 13 residues. The CDR3 sequence: CASSDREGETQYF. CDR3 in DNA: TGTGCCAGCAGTGACAGGGAGGGAGAGACCCAGTACTTC.

This chain links TRBV2 with TRBJ2-6; 10 nucleotides align to TRBD1. This CDR3 spans 18 amino acids. The J segment lost 0 bases and the V segment lost 6 bases, leaving 8 bases of the junction unmatched. CDR1 is SNHLY and CDR2 is FYNNEI in the germline V gene. The CDR3 loop is CASRAPGQGSSGANVLTF. The DNA for the CDR3 is TGTGCCAGCAGAGCCCCGGGACAGGGGAGCTCTGGGGCCAACGTCCTGACTTTC.

V gene TRBV5-4 combines with J gene TRBJ2-6; D remains unclear. Germline CDR1 and CDR2: SGHNT and YYREEE (reference sequence). V was pared by 4 bases and J by 4 bases, with 15 bases between. The CDR3 runs 16 residues. CDR3 residues: CASSATGWGGANVLTF. The CDR3 DNA reads TGTGCCAGCAGCGCGACCGGCTGGGGAGGGGCCAACGTCCTGACTTTC. The variable domain in full, with the rest retrieved from reference TRBV5-4 and TRBJ2-6, is ETGVTQSPTHLIKTRGQQVTLRCSSQSGHNTVSWYQQALGQGPQFIFQYYREEENGRGNFPPRFSGLQFPNYSSELNVNALELDDSALYLCASSATGWGGANVLTFGAGSRLTVL.

This clone was seen just once. The gene calls are TRBV18 and TRBJ2-7, with D maybe TRBD2 (5 bases). V lost 2 bases and J 2 bases, leaving 10 bases between the germline ends. Germline CDR1 is KGHSH and CDR2 is LQKENI. The CDR3 totals 14 residues. CDR3 sequence (DNA): TGTGCCAGCTCACCAACCGGGAACGCCTACGAGCAGTACTTC. The encoded protein is CASSPTGNAYEQYF.

The gene calls are TRBV4-3 and TRBJ2-3, with D unclear. This CDR3 has 14 amino acids. With 0 bases removed from V and 2 bases from J, the gap between germline ends came to 6 bases. CDR1 and CDR2 (germline): LGHNA, YSLEER. CDR3 amino acids: CASSQDFITDTQYF. CDR3 DNA: TGCGCCAGCAGCCAAGATTTCATCACAGATACGCAGTATTTT.

The chain carries TRBV21-1 and TRBJ2-2; TRBD2 is the table's D call, not checked against the DNA. TRBV21-1 represents a pseudogene. The CDR3 totals 19 residues. This CDR3 reads CASSPRQDPGTSNTGELFF. The CDR3 coding sequence is TGTGCCAGCAGCCCCAGACAGGACCCCGGGACTAGCAACACCGGGGAGCTGTTTTTT.

The genes are TRBV18 and TRBJ1-5; TRBD1 might be the D (5 bases). Germline-derived CDR1 and CDR2 are KGHSH and LQKENI. The CDR3 is 14 residues long. V lost 6 bases, J lost 9 bases, and 18 bases lay in between. The CDR3 loop is CASSTRGEEPPQHF. DNA of the CDR3: TGTGCCAGCTCCACGCGGGGGGAGGAACCGCCCCAGCATTTT.